These 28 T cell receptor beta chains were sequenced from one sample in a study of T-cell memory formation after mild COVID-19. Each CDR3 protein is one row after TCRdb ran MiXCR on the 5' RACE reads. This sample carries 80,000 to 130,000 distinct CDR3 sequences, 11% of them seen once, and the ten largest clones take roughly 40%. Sequencing used PBMCs or a T cell subset sorted from them (not recorded which). These receptors were obtained from a man aged 18 to 30 who had mild COVID-19 (a few samples of this study predate the infection). Cell type and time point are not known.

This clonotype showed up just a few times. The chain couples TRBV4-3 to TRBJ2-7, with D possibly TRBD2 on 6 matching bases. V was cut by 0 bases and J by 2 bases, with 14 bases left in between. The CDR3 has 16 residues. Germline V gene data show CDR1 as LGHNA and CDR2 as YSLEER. CDR3 residues: CASSQDRRDDTYEQYF. The CDR3, as DNA: TGCGCCAGCAGCCAAGATCGGAGGGACGATACCTACGAGCAGTACTTC.

This clonotype was observed at least ten times. The chain combines TRBV9 with TRBJ1-1; 10 positions match TRBD1. CDR1 SGDLS and CDR2 YYNGEE come from the germline V gene. This CDR3 comprises 17 residues. The V gene end was trimmed by 3 bases and the J gene end by 0 bases; junction bases not matched to a gene: 8. CDR3 in amino acids: CASSAQLGQGMNTEAFF. The CDR3 DNA reads as TGTGCCAGCAGCGCCCAGTTGGGACAGGGGATGAACACTGAAGCTTTCTTT.

V gene TRBV11-2 combines with J gene TRBJ2-7; D may be TRBD1 (5 bases). In germline, CDR1 is SGHAT, CDR2 FQNNGV. Deletions cut 0 bases from V and 2 bases from J, with 5 bases between. This CDR3 spans 13 amino acids. The CDR3 sequence is CASSLDRAYEQYV. The CDR3 bases are TGTGCCAGCAGCTTAGACAGGGCCTACGAGCAGTACGTC.

The V and J genes are TRBV19 and TRBJ2-3; 7 nucleotides align to TRBD1. The CDR3 runs to 15 residues. Germline V gene data show CDR1 as LNHDA and CDR2 as SQIVND (reference sequence). The J segment lost 6 bases and the V segment lost 6 bases, leaving 12 bases of the junction unmatched. CDR3 loop: CASSPSSRGSDTQYF. The CDR3 coding sequence is TGTGCCAGTAGCCCGAGTAGCAGGGGGTCGGATACGCAGTATTTT.

V and J are TRBV6-5 and TRBJ1-5; 9 nucleotides align to TRBD1. This CDR3 has 13 amino acids. Germline V gene lookup returns CDR1 MNHEY and CDR2 SVGAGI. The V gene end was trimmed by 5 bases and the J gene end by 6 bases; junction bases not matched to a gene: 2. The DNA for the CDR3 is TGTGCCAGCAGTAGACAGGGGGGTCAGCCCCAGCATTTT. This gives the protein CASSRQGGQPQHF.

This clonotype was counted between two and nine times. The chain couples TRBV7-8 to TRBJ2-2; D is unclear. V lost 10 bases, J lost 0 bases, and 9 bases lay in between. Germline-derived CDR1 and CDR2 are SGHVS and FQNEAQ. The CDR3 is made up of 13 amino acids. CDR3 sequence reads: CAIEGPNTGELFF. CDR3 bases: TGTGCCATCGAAGGCCCGAACACCGGGGAGCTGTTTTTT.

The chain joins TRBV7-9 to TRBJ2-7, with 7 bases that match TRBD1. The trim removed 3 bases at V and 5 bases at J, leaving 13 bases unmatched. The CDR3 spans 16 residues. CDR1 is SEHNR, CDR2 FQNEAQ, per germline (reference sequence). The DNA of the CDR3 is TGTGCCAGCAGCTTCTCTCCGGGACAGTCGCTCGACGAGCAGTACTTC. Its translation is CASSFSPGQSLDEQYF.

The chain carries TRBV9 and TRBJ2-2, with D perhaps TRBD1 (5 bases). The germline V and J ends were trimmed by 0 bases and 3 bases, with 9 bases remaining between them. CDR1 and CDR2 from the germline V gene are SGDLS and YYNGEE. This CDR3 spans 15 amino acids. CDR3 bases: TGTGCCAGCAGCGTAGGTGGGGCTTACACCGGGGAGCTGTTTTTT. Protein sequence: CASSVGGAYTGELFF.

The genes are TRBV25-1 and TRBJ2-7; D remains ambiguous. The CDR3 has 13 amino acids. The V gene lost 3 bases and the J gene lost 5 bases, with 11 bases spanning the gap. In germline, CDR1 is MGHDK, CDR2 SYGVNS. CDR3 in DNA: TGTGCCAGCAGTGACTTCGACCAGAACGAGCAGTACTTC. This codes for CASSDFDQNEQYF.

This chain connects TRBV12-3 or TRBV12-4 to TRBJ2-7; the match to TRBD1 covers 9 bases. Germline trimming cut 4 bases from V and 4 bases from J; bases unmatched to any gene: 8. The CDR3 runs 15 residues. The CDR3 is CASSSPGTGLYEQYF. The CDR3 DNA follows: TGTGCCAGCAGTTCCCCCGGGACAGGGTTATACGAGCAGTACTTC.

This clonotype was recorded at least ten times. The chain combines TRBV7-6 with TRBJ2-3; D is perhaps TRBD1 or TRBD2 (6 bases each). V lost 1 base and J 1 base, leaving 9 bases between the germline ends. From germline, CDR1 is SGHVS and CDR2 FNYEAQ. The CDR3 is 15 amino acids. DNA for the CDR3: TGTGCCAGCAGCTTAGGGGGGGCTCGCACAGATACGCAGTATTTT. This gives the protein CASSLGGARTDTQYF.

The CDR3 is CSVAGQGGLEQYV. Written as DNA, the CDR3 is TGCAGCGTTGCGGGGCAGGGCGGCCTCGAGCAGTACGTC. The chain links TRBV29-1 to TRBJ2-7; either TRBD1 or TRBD2 may supply D (5 bases each). CDR3 size: 13 residues. V was clipped by 4 bases and J by 6 bases, with 16 bases between them. Looked up from germline, CDR1 is SQVTM and CDR2 is ANQGSEA.

This clonotype was seen a few times. The rearrangement joins TRBV12-3 or TRBV12-4 to TRBJ2-7; D remains unclear. The CDR3 loop spans 14 amino acids. V lost 0 bases to trimming and J lost 4 bases, with 10 bases between them. The CDR3 protein is CASSLAGLGYEQYF. The CDR3 region has the DNA TGTGCCAGCAGTTTAGCGGGTTTGGGATACGAGCAGTACTTC.

The sample holds many counts of this clonotype. J is TRBJ2-3 and V is TRBV7-6; D is unclear. There are 15 residues in the CDR3. Trimming stripped 5 bases from V and 5 bases from J, with 17 bases between. The germline CDR1 and CDR2 sequences are SGHVS and FNYEAQ. In DNA form, the CDR3 reads TGTGCCAGCAGCGGTGGATCTATTTTCAAAGATACGCAGTATTTT. Its translation: CASSGGSIFKDTQYF.

The chain links TRBV5-1 to TRBJ2-3; D is unclear. The germline CDR1 and CDR2 sequences are SGHRS and YFSETQ. The CDR3 totals 15 residues. Trimming pared 0 bases from V and 6 bases from J, leaving 14 bases between. CDR3 protein: CASSLALLWRDTQYF. In nucleotides, the CDR3 is TGCGCCAGCAGCTTGGCATTGCTGTGGCGGGATACGCAGTATTTT. The full variable domain, in which reference TRBV5-1 and TRBJ2-3 provide the parts outside the CDR3, is KAGVTQTPRYLIKTRGQQVTLSCSPISGHRSVSWYQQTPGQGLQFLFEYFSETQRNKGNFPGRFSGRQFSNSRSEMNVSTLELGDSALYLCASSLALLWRDTQYFGPGTRLTVL.

This clonotype appeared many times. The V and J genes are TRBV7-9 and TRBJ2-3, with D perhaps TRBD1 or TRBD2 (6 bases each). There are 16 residues in the CDR3. V gave up 5 bases and J gave up 3 bases, with 18 bases separating them. CDR1 and CDR2 from the germline V gene are SEHNR and FQNEAQ (reference sequence). The CDR3 loop is CASSPAVRGPTDTQYF. In DNA, the CDR3 is TGTGCCAGCAGCCCCGCCGTACGGGGGCCGACAGATACGCAGTATTTT.

This clonotype was observed a few times. The chain combines TRBV27 with TRBJ2-7, with D possibly matching TRBD2 (6 bases). Germline CDR1 is MNHEY and CDR2 is SMNVEV (reference sequence). V lost 3 bases, J lost 6 bases, and 12 bases lay in between. This CDR3 is built from 13 residues. CDR3 protein: CASSFGGSGEQYF. In DNA form, the CDR3 reads TGTGCCAGCAGTTTCGGAGGGTCTGGCGAGCAGTACTTC.

Comment on this clonotype: A read error may account for a junction end that differs from germline. The chain is built from TRBV4-1 and TRBJ2-1, with 7 bases aligning to TRBD2. Germline V gene lookup returns CDR1 MGHRA and CDR2 YSYEKL. This CDR3 is built from 14 residues. The CDR3: CATSVVSGGNEQFF. In DNA form, the CDR3 reads TGCGCCACCAGCGTCGTGTCCGGGGGGAATGAGCAGTTCTTC.

This clonotype was seen a handful of times. This sequence joins TRBV18 and TRBJ2-5, with 7 bases aligning to TRBD1. This CDR3 is built from 16 residues. Germline V gene data show CDR1 as KGHSH and CDR2 as LQKENI. V gave up 0 bases and J gave up 10 bases; unmatched junction bases: 14. CDR3 sequence reads: CASSPPSDRRLRGQYF. Written as DNA, the CDR3 is TGTGCCAGCTCACCACCGTCGGACAGGAGGCTCCGTGGCCAGTACTTC.

At least ten counts were recorded for this clonotype. The chain combines TRBV11-2 with TRBJ2-2; D perhaps matches TRBD1 (6 bases). CDR1 is SGHAT and CDR2 is FQNNGV in the germline V gene. The CDR3 loop spans 13 amino acids. Trimming took off 6 bases at V and 5 bases at J, with 10 bases between the two ends. CDR3 nucleotide sequence: TGTGCCAGCAGGTCCACAGGGACCGGGGAGCTGTTTTTT. Amino acid sequence: CASRSTGTGELFF.

This clonotype was counted only a few times. This chain connects TRBV5-5 to TRBJ1-2; D not certain. Looked up from germline, CDR1 is SGHKS and CDR2 is YYEKEE (reference sequence). The CDR3 is 11 residues long. The V and J ends lost 2 bases and 3 bases respectively, with 2 bases between them. Written as DNA, the CDR3 is TGTGCCAGCAGCTTCCACTATGGCTACACCTTC. It codes for CASSFHYGYTF.

This chain connects TRBV2 to TRBJ2-2; no clear D. The CDR3 has 12 residues. V was cut by 10 bases and J by 8 bases, with 14 bases left in between. In germline, CDR1 is SNHLY, CDR2 FYNNEI. The CDR3: CAITKGFGELFF. CDR3 bases: TGTGCCATCACAAAAGGGTTTGGGGAGCTGTTTTTT.

This clonotype has ten or more counts. The chain carries TRBV29-1 and TRBJ2-1, with no clear D. Germline assignment: CDR1 SQVTM and CDR2 ANQGSEA. The V gene lost 6 bases and the J gene lost 9 bases, with 9 bases spanning the gap. The CDR3 length is 10 residues. The CDR3: CSVGTSEQFF. In nucleotides, the CDR3 is TGCAGCGTGGGAACCAGTGAGCAGTTCTTC.

The gene calls are TRBV6-5 and TRBJ1-2, with TRBD1 matching 7 bases. CDR1 and CDR2 (germline): MNHEY, SVGAGI. V lost 5 bases to trimming and J lost 5 bases; unmatched junction nucleotides: 8. The CDR3 consists of 14 residues. CDR3 sequence (DNA): TGTGCCAGCAGTCCCCGACAGGGTCGGTATGGCTACACCTTC. This encodes CASSPRQGRYGYTF.

The V call is TRBV7-9, the J call TRBJ2-7; 13 nucleotides line up with TRBD2. The CDR3 is made up of 16 amino acids. Germline V lookup: CDR1 SEHNR, CDR2 FQNEAQ (reference sequence). V shed 1 base, J shed 7 bases, and the junction held 7 bases outside the gene matches. CDR3: CASSLGTSGSRNEQYF. The CDR3 DNA reads as TGTGCCAGCAGCTTAGGGACTAGCGGGAGTCGGAATGAGCAGTACTTC. Full variable domain (missing parts from reference TRBV7-9 and TRBJ2-7): DTGVSQNPRHKITKRGQNVTFRCDPISEHNRLYWYRQTLGQGPEFLTYFQNEAQLEKSRLLSDRFSAERPKGSFSTLEIQRTEQGDSAMYLCASSLGTSGSRNEQYFGPGTRLTVT.

This clonotype was picked up a small number of times. V gene TRBV9 combines with J gene TRBJ2-3; either TRBD1 or TRBD2 may fit D (6 bases each). V lost 0 bases and J 3 bases, leaving 8 bases between the germline ends. Germline CDR1 and CDR2: SGDLS and YYNGEE. This CDR3 is built from 14 residues. The CDR3 protein is CASSVVGGTDTQYF. Here the CDR3 DNA reads TGTGCCAGCAGCGTAGTAGGGGGGACAGATACGCAGTATTTT.

This clonotype was counted between two and nine times. The chain uses TRBV6-5 and TRBJ1-1; D is possibly TRBD1 (6 bases). This CDR3 has 17 amino acids. Germline CDR1 MNHEY, CDR2 SVGAGI. V was shortened by 2 bases and J by 0 bases, with 16 bases between the two germline ends. CDR3 loop: CASSYMRGGPMNTEAFF. The CDR3 nucleotides are TGTGCCAGCAGTTACATGCGAGGGGGGCCCATGAACACTGAAGCTTTCTTT.

Only a few counts were recorded for this clonotype. This chain uses TRBV3-1 with TRBJ1-2, with D unresolved. V was shortened by 0 bases and J by 1 base, with 12 bases between the two germline ends. This CDR3 is built from 16 residues. CDR1 is LGHDT and CDR2 is YNNKEL in the germline V gene (reference sequence). The CDR3 nucleotides read TGTGCCAGCAGCCAAGACTCGTACAGCTTTAACTATGGCTACACCTTC. Its translation is CASSQDSYSFNYGYTF.